The 14 T cell receptor beta chains given below trace back to one sample, sequenced in a study of CD8 T cells in Susac syndrome. Reverse transcription used roughly 0.45 to 1 ug RNA and random hexamers. TCRdb reprocessed the immunoSEQ multiplex PCR reads via MiXCR and lists one record per CDR3 protein. This sample yields some 140,000 distinct CDR3 sequences, of which 90% to 95% are seen a single time; about 0.25% belongs to the top ten. Sequenced sample: CD8+ T cells from PBMCs. Every receptor here comes from a human donor with multiple sclerosis.

The genes are TRBV7-9 and TRBJ2-3, with D possibly being TRBD2 (6 bases). The CDR3 consists of 16 residues. Between the trimmed V and J ends, which lost 4 bases and 1 base, there was a span of 15 bases. Germline V gene data show CDR1 as SEHNR and CDR2 as FQNEAQ (reference sequence). CDR3 in amino acids: CASSSRYGEGTDTQYF. The CDR3 nucleotides read TGTGCCAGCAGCTCCCGATATGGGGAGGGCACAGATACGCAGTATTTT. Full variable domain (missing parts from reference TRBV7-9 and TRBJ2-3): DTGVSQNPRHKITKRGQNVTFRCDPISEHNRLYWYRQTLGQGPEFLTYFQNEAQLEKSRLLSDRFSAERPKGSFSTLEIQRTEQGDSAMYLCASSSRYGEGTDTQYFGPGTRLTVL.

The chain combines TRBV29-1 with TRBJ1-1; no firm D call. V was cut by 3 bases and J by 6 bases, with 11 bases left in between. CDR1 is SQVTM and CDR2 is ANQGSEA in the germline V gene. CDR3 size: 12 residues. The CDR3 spells CSVEGSQAEAFF. DNA for the CDR3: TGCAGCGTTGAGGGTTCGCAGGCTGAAGCTTTCTTT.

This chain's CDR3 is CASSPETAQETQYF. The CDR3 nucleotides read TGTGCCAGCAGCCCCGAAACCGCGCAAGAGACCCAGTACTTC. The chain recombines TRBV7-8 with TRBJ2-5; D call uncertain. The V end was cut by 5 bases, the J end by 2 bases, with 12 bases between. Germline loops: CDR1 SGHVS, CDR2 FQNEAQ. This CDR3 spans 14 amino acids. The whole variable domain, remainder taken from reference TRBV7-8 and TRBJ2-5, is GAGVSQSPRYKVAKRGQDVALRCDPISGHVSLFWYQQALGQGPEFLTYFQNEAQLDKSGLPSDRFFAERPEGSVSTLKIQRTQQEDSAVYLCASSPETAQETQYFGPGTRLLVL.

J is TRBJ2-7 and V is TRBV10-2, with TRBD1 identical over 11 bases. CDR1 and CDR2 from the germline V gene are WSHSY and SAAADI. Trimming cost V 7 bases and J 5 bases; bases outside gene matches: 4. The CDR3 extends over 13 amino acids. DNA of the CDR3: TGCGCCAGCAAGGACAGGGGGCAGGACGAGCAGTACTTC. Translating gives CASKDRGQDEQYF.

In DNA form, the CDR3 reads TGTGCCAGCAGTCTCGGGAGTCGGGATACGCAGTATTTT. As protein: CASSLGSRDTQYF. J is TRBJ2-3 and V is TRBV27; maybe TRBD2 (6 bases). Germline lookup yields CDR1 MNHEY and CDR2 SMNVEV (reference sequence). The length of the CDR3 is 13 residues. Trimming took off 5 bases at V and 6 bases at J, with 12 bases between the two ends.

This clonotype was found once. CDR3 sequence: CASSLGQGSADTQYF. The CDR3 DNA is TGTGCCAGCAGTCTTGGACAGGGGTCAGCAGATACGCAGTATTTT. V usage is TRBV7-6 and J usage is TRBJ2-3; 9 nucleotides align to TRBD1. The CDR3 consists of 15 residues. J gave up 4 bases and V 6 bases, and 8 bases lay outside the gene matches. Germline assignment: CDR1 SGHVS and CDR2 FNYEAQ.

The rearrangement joins TRBV7-9 to TRBJ2-3, with D hard to call. The CDR3 has 11 residues. V lost 3 bases, J lost 9 bases, and 7 bases lay in between. Germline-derived CDR1 and CDR2 are SEHNR and FQNEAQ (reference sequence). This CDR3 is CASSFGQTQYF. The CDR3 DNA is TGTGCCAGCAGCTTTGGGCAAACGCAGTATTTT.

This chain links TRBV29-1 with TRBJ2-1; 10 bases match TRBD2. V shed 3 bases and J 4 bases; nucleotides not matched to a gene: 6. CDR1 and CDR2 (germline): SQVTM, ANQGSEA. The CDR3 is made up of 15 amino acids. CDR3 loop: CSVEGLAGAYNEQFF. The CDR3 DNA reads as TGCAGCGTTGAGGGGCTAGCGGGAGCGTACAATGAGCAGTTCTTC.

The V and J genes are TRBV12-3 or TRBV12-4 and TRBJ2-2; D ambiguous. There are 11 residues in the CDR3. The V gene lost 4 bases and the J gene lost 6 bases, with 3 bases spanning the gap. In nucleotides, the CDR3 is TGTGCCAGCAGTTGGGCCGGGGAGCTGTTTTTT. It codes for CASSWAGELFF.

For this clonotype: A junction boundary mismatches the germline segment, possibly from a read error. The V gene is TRBV19, the J gene TRBJ2-7; 9 bases align to TRBD2. This CDR3 contains 14 residues. Germline V gene sequence: CDR1 LNHDA, CDR2 SQIVND (reference sequence). This CDR3 reads CASSMGSGSYEQYF. CDR3 nucleotide sequence: TGTGCCAGCAGTATGGGTAGCGGGAGCTACGAGCAGTACTTC.

V is TRBV7-8 and J is TRBJ1-1; D unclear. CDR1 is SGHVS, CDR2 FQNEAQ, per germline. The V end lost 3 bases, the J end lost 3 bases, and 5 bases lay between the germline ends. This CDR3 comprises 12 residues. The chain's CDR3 is CASSFIDTEAFF. The CDR3, as DNA: TGTGCCAGCAGCTTCATCGACACTGAAGCTTTCTTT.

This rearrangement joins TRBV7-9 to TRBJ1-1, with 7 bases fitting TRBD1. Germline values: CDR1 SEHNR, CDR2 FQNEAQ (reference sequence). Losses at the gene ends were 5 bases for V and 1 base for J; bases not matched to a gene: 7. The CDR3 extends over 15 amino acids. Here the CDR3 DNA reads TGTGCCAGCAGCCAAATTGCAGGGGGGAACACTGAAGCTTTCTTT. Amino acid sequence: CASSQIAGGNTEAFF.

This chain joins TRBV19 and TRBJ2-2; D may be TRBD2 (6 bases). The V gene lost 3 bases and the J gene lost 5 bases, with 13 bases spanning the gap. The CDR3 is made up of 15 amino acids. In germline, CDR1 is LNHDA, CDR2 SQIVND (reference sequence). CDR3 nucleotide sequence: TGTGCCAGTAGTATTAGTTGGGGGGAAACCGGGGAGCTGTTTTTT. This translates into CASSISWGETGELFF.

The V gene is TRBV19, the J gene TRBJ1-5; TRBD1 aligns across 7 bases. Germline loops: CDR1 LNHDA, CDR2 SQIVND (reference sequence). This CDR3 comprises 12 residues. The ends lost 8 bases at V and 7 bases at J; junction bases unmatched: 5. The CDR3: CASEQGFQPQHF. DNA of the CDR3: TGTGCCAGTGAACAGGGGTTCCAGCCCCAGCATTTT.